Listed below are T cell receptor beta chains from one sample, sequenced in a study of regulatory and conventional T cells in RAG deficiency. Produced via immunoSEQ multiplex PCR; TCRdb's table is partial and in-frame only. The sample has 30,000 to 40,000 clones; 76% are singletons. This sample also belongs to another study, concerning regulatory T cells.

The sample taken for sequencing was CD4+ effector T cells sorted from blood. All receptors derive from a human donor in good health. CDR3s include the opening cysteine and the closing phenylalanine or tryptophan. The order of the fields is J gene, V gene, D gene, clone size, CDR3 protein, CDR3 DNA. A D gene is named only where the DNA matches it firmly. Clone size appears in some rows only: once, few, many, or a class for an expanded clone.

TRBJ2-7,TRBV25-1,.,.,CASSECLGCEQYF,TGTGCCAGCAGTGAATGTTTAGGATGTGAGCAGTACTTC
TRBJ1-1,TRBV14,TRBD1,.,CASSLWTGYNTEAFF,TGTGCCAGCAGCCTGTGGACAGGATACAACACTGAAGCTTTCTTT
TRBJ1-2,TRBV10-3,.,few,CAIIGEPRYGYTF,TGTGCCATCATCGGGGAACCTCGTTATGGCTACACCTTC
TRBJ1-6,TRBV6-5,.,.,CASMKGIGNSPLHF,TGTGCCAGCATGAAGGGGATCGGCAATTCACCCCTCCACTTT
TRBJ1-2,TRBV6-5,.,.,CATRGDYGYTF,TGTGCCACCCGTGGAGACTATGGCTACACCTTC
TRBJ1-1,TRBV2,TRBD1,.,CASNGQGILPEAFF,TGTGCCAGCAATGGACAGGGAATTCTGCCTGAAGCTTTCTTT
TRBJ2-2,TRBV14,.,.,CASSQTRWAVNTGELFF,TGTGCCAGCAGCCAAACCCGGTGGGCGGTGAACACCGGGGAGCTGTTTTTT
TRBJ2-1,TRBV7-3,.,once,CASSLTERAEQFF,TGTGCCAGCAGCTTAACCGAAAGGGCTGAGCAGTTCTTC
TRBJ2-1,TRBV6-1,TRBD2,.,CASSGTSGGYYNEQFF,TGTGCCAGCAGTGGGACTAGCGGGGGCTACTACAATGAGCAGTTCTTC
TRBJ2-2,TRBV5-1,.,.,CASSLIWGRGAGELFF,TGCGCCAGCAGCTTGATTTGGGGGCGCGGGGCCGGGGAGCTGTTTTTT
TRBJ2-1,TRBV9,.,.,CASSLESGFHNEQFF,TGTGCCAGCAGCCTAGAATCAGGGTTCCACAATGAGCAGTTCTTC
TRBJ1-4,TRBV6-6,.,.,CASSRGTVNNEKLFF,TGTGCCAGCAGCCGCGGGACGGTGAACAATGAAAAACTGTTTTTT
TRBJ1-3,TRBV6-5,.,.,CASSYNFAGGNTIYF,TGTGCCAGCAGTTACAATTTCGCAGGGGGAAACACCATATATTTT
TRBJ1-5,TRBV6-5,.,.,CASSDRQDQPQHF,TGTGCCAGCAGCGATCGACAGGATCAGCCCCAGCATTTT
TRBJ1-2,TRBV5-1,TRBD1,few,CASSAGQGYGYTF,TGCGCCAGCAGCGCGGGACAGGGATATGGCTACACCTTC
TRBJ2-3,TRBV7-2,.,.,CASSPDSLGTDTQYF,TGTGCCAGCAGCCCAGACTCCCTTGGCACAGATACGCAGTATTTT
TRBJ2-7,TRBV6-5,.,once,CASSLGRQNYEQYF,TGTGCCAGCAGCTTGGGACGGCAGAACTACGAGCAGTACTTC
TRBJ2-7,TRBV6-1,TRBD1,.,CASSPNRGSYEQYF,TGTGCCAGCAGTCCCAACAGGGGTTCCTACGAGCAGTACTTC
TRBJ1-2,TRBV4-2,.,.,CASSQEHYGYTF,TGTGCCAGCAGCCAAGAGCATTATGGCTACACCTTC
TRBJ2-5,TRBV7-3,TRBD2,.,CASSPNPRGAGGLQETQYF,TGTGCCAGCAGCCCCAACCCGAGGGGGGCGGGGGGGCTTCAAGAGACCCAGTACTTC
TRBJ2-7,TRBV27,.,.,CASSPDTQGAGRNEQYF,TGTGCCAGCAGTCCCGATACACAGGGTGCCGGTCGGAACGAGCAGTACTTC
TRBJ1-6,TRBV27,.,few,CASSFSDPRNSPLHF,TGTGCCAGCAGTTTCTCTGACCCCCGAAATTCACCCCTCCACTTT
TRBJ2-7,TRBV19,.,.,CASRLVAAGLNEQYF,TGTGCCAGTCGACTGGTGGCAGCAGGGTTGAACGAGCAGTACTTC
TRBJ1-1,TRBV27,.,.,CASSLRRPMNTEAFF,TGTGCCAGCAGTCTCAGGAGACCCATGAACACTGAAGCTTTCTTT
TRBJ2-2,TRBV19,.,.,CASRSRVSTGELFF,TGTGCCAGTAGATCCAGGGTGTCCACCGGGGAGCTGTTTTTT
TRBJ1-4,TRBV5-6,.,.,CASSLAGGAGEKLFF,TGTGCCAGCAGCTTGGCGGGGGGGGCCGGTGAAAAACTGTTTTTT
TRBJ2-7,TRBV28,TRBD1,.,CASRRTGPYEQYF,TGTGCCAGCAGGAGGACAGGCCCCTACGAGCAGTACTTC
TRBJ1-2,TRBV5-1,.,few,CASSLDRASYGYTF,TGCGCCAGCAGCTTGGACAGGGCGAGCTATGGCTACACCTTC
TRBJ2-5,TRBV28,TRBD2,.,CASSHAGSGGQETQYF,TGTGCCAGCAGCCACGCCGGGAGCGGGGGCCAAGAGACCCAGTACTTC
TRBJ2-3,TRBV5-1,.,.,CASSVFTDTQYF,TGCGCCAGCAGCGTCTTCACAGATACGCAGTATTTT
TRBJ1-2,TRBV5-4,TRBD1,.,CASSSDRGYGYTF,TGTGCCAGCAGCTCCGACAGGGGCTATGGCTACACCTTC
TRBJ1-3,TRBV6-1,.,.,CASIGSGNTIYF,TGTGCCAGCATAGGCTCTGGAAACACCATATATTTT
TRBJ1-6,TRBV6-1,.,.,CASSPTVYNSPLHF,TGTGCCAGCAGTCCGACAGTCTATAATTCACCCCTCCACTTT
TRBJ1-1,TRBV30,.,.,CACKREAAEAFF,TGTGCCTGCAAAAGGGAGGCGGCTGAAGCTTTCTTT
TRBJ2-6,TRBV28,.,.,CASRRIFSGANVLTF,TGTGCCAGCAGACGAATTTTCTCTGGGGCCAACGTCCTGACTTTC
TRBJ1-4,TRBV30,TRBD1,.,CAWSAKPGTGVDEKLFF,TGTGCCTGGAGTGCAAAACCTGGGACAGGGGTAGACGAAAAACTGTTTTTT
TRBJ2-1,TRBV5-6,.,.,CASSQPGLALNEQFF,TGTGCCAGCAGCCAACCGGGACTCGCTTTGAATGAGCAGTTCTTC
TRBJ1-6,TRBV7-9,.,few,CASSLVLQGRSPLHF,TGTGCCAGCAGCTTAGTACTGCAGGGGCGATCACCCCTCCACTTT
TRBJ1-3,TRBV19,.,.,CASSPLGGHGNTIYF,TGTGCCAGTAGTCCCCTCGGGGGGCACGGAAACACCATATATTTT
TRBJ1-2,TRBV19,TRBD1,.,CASSPSTGGKLLLNYGYTF,TGTGCCAGTAGTCCCAGCACAGGGGGGAAACTCCTCCTGAACTATGGCTACACCTTC
TRBJ1-4,TRBV7-2,TRBD1,.,CASSFTGGEKLFF,TGTGCCAGCAGCTTTACAGGGGGCGAAAAACTGTTTTTT
TRBJ1-3,TRBV27,.,.,CASSSISGKGSGNTIYF,TGTGCCAGCAGTTCCATCTCAGGGAAGGGCTCTGGAAACACCATATATTTT
TRBJ2-7,TRBV5-4,.,.,CASSTGGGASYEQYF,TGTGCCAGCAGTACGGGGGGCGGGGCGTCCTACGAGCAGTACTTC
TRBJ2-1,TRBV11-2,.,.,CASSPRSVDEQFF,TGTGCCAGCAGCCCGAGATCGGTGGATGAGCAGTTCTTC
TRBJ2-1,TRBV5-1,TRBD2,.,CASRSTGLGYDRDNEQFF,TGCGCCAGCAGATCAACGGGACTAGGGTATGATCGGGACAATGAGCAGTTCTTC
TRBJ2-3,TRBV10-3,TRBD1,.,CASQRTGFGDTQYF,TGTGCCTCCCAAAGGACAGGGTTTGGAGATACGCAGTATTTT
TRBJ1-4,TRBV6-6,.,.,CARSMGNEKLFF,TGTGCCAGATCCATGGGAAATGAAAAACTGTTTTTT
TRBJ1-5,TRBV2,TRBD1,.,CASSGPGQGHQPQHF,TGTGCCAGCAGTGGGCCGGGACAGGGACATCAGCCCCAGCATTTT
TRBJ1-2,TRBV2,.,few,CASSVGSRILGYTF,TGTGCCAGCAGTGTAGGCAGTAGAATATTGGGCTACACCTTC
TRBJ1-1,TRBV6-5,TRBD1,.,CASSSRDRGAFF,TGTGCCAGCAGTTCCCGGGACAGGGGAGCTTTCTTT